In its sample, the clone carrying this T cell receptor beta chain was seen a few times. Its matching antigen is unknown. This specimen comes from a study of T-cell reconstitution after alpha-beta-depleted transplantation in children. Using unique molecular identifiers, the investigators prepared the TCRbeta library. MiXCR, run by TCRdb on the PCR reads, gives a single entry per CDR3 protein. The table shows approximately 110,000 distinct CDR3 sequences, with roughly 24% occurring only once. Study observations and caveats: Surviving recipient T cells and thymic progenitors underlay high day-60 TCRbeta diversity in some patients. Counts and diversity of T cells one year after transplant came mostly from newly produced T cells.

In germline, CDR1 is DFQATT, CDR2 SNEGSKA (reference sequence). The CDR3 spans 18 residues. J was trimmed by 0 bases and V by 0 bases; bases with no gene match: 13. The rearrangement uses TRBV20-1 and TRBJ2-7; TRBD1 matches at 8 bases. Sample: PBMCs, mostly from graft donor cells, taken 180 days after TCRalphabeta/CD19-depleted stem cell transplant. The clonotype comes from a male patient under 10 years old who had a stem cell transplant for chronic granulomatous disease, so the T cells may come from the graft donor. In nucleotides, the CDR3 is TGCAGTGCTAGAGAATGGACAGGGATCGATTTAAGCTCCTACGAGCAGTACTTC. As protein: CSAREWTGIDLSSYEQYF.